This is a list of T cell receptor beta chains from one sample in a study of Ad26.COV2.S vaccination and SARS-CoV-2 variants. Assay used: immunoSEQ multiplex PCR; TCRdb lists only in-frame clones, some missing. The data hold a few hundred thousand clones, with about nine tenths observed a single time. The sample here was peripheral blood, taken in a trial of Ad26.COV2.S vaccine versus placebo. The receptors come from a person between 18 and 59 years old who received the Ad26.COV2.S COVID-19 vaccine or a placebo. The CDR3 runs from the conserved cysteine through the conserved F or W. The D gene is left open where the match is weak. Clone size is not always given. Where it is, it says once, few, many or a class for expanded clones.

V: TRBV5-8; D: .; J: TRBJ1-2; size: .; DNA: TGTGCCAGCAGCTTGGGGATCGCTGAACAGGTCGGGCCATATGGCTACACCTTC; CDR3: CASSLGIAEQVGPYGYTF
V: TRBV9; D: .; J: TRBJ2-7; size: .; DNA: TGTGCCAGCAGCGTGGGGGACAACTACGAGCAGTACTTC; CDR3: CASSVGDNYEQYF
V: TRBV7-8; D: .; J: TRBJ1-1; size: once; DNA: TGTGCCAGCAGCCCCCAGGATCAGTCCTTACTAAGGAACACTGAAGCTTTCTTT; CDR3: CASSPQDQSLLRNTEAFF
V: TRBV7-2; D: TRBD1; J: TRBJ1-6; size: once; DNA: TGTGCCAGCAGCTTAGCCCTAGGACAGGGCAATAATTCACCCCTCCACTTT; CDR3: CASSLALGQGNNSPLHF
V: TRBV5-1; D: .; J: TRBJ2-1; size: .; DNA: TGCGCCAGCAGCCCCGGACAAGGGGGTCCGGACAATGAGCAGTTCTTC; CDR3: CASSPGQGGPDNEQFF
V: TRBV19; D: .; J: TRBJ2-1; size: .; DNA: TGTGCCAGTAGTATAACAGGGAGCTTATATAATGAGCAGTTCTTC; CDR3: CASSITGSLYNEQFF
V: TRBV4-3; D: TRBD1; J: TRBJ1-1; size: .; DNA: TGCGCCAGCAGCCAAGGGGGACAGGGGAACACTGAAGCTTTCTTT; CDR3: CASSQGGQGNTEAFF
V: TRBV11-2; D: TRBD1; J: TRBJ2-1; size: .; DNA: TGTGCCAGCAGCTTAGTCGAAGGGACAGACCCCTACAATGAGCAGTTCTTC; CDR3: CASSLVEGTDPYNEQFF
V: TRBV3-1/TRBV3-2; D: TRBD1; J: TRBJ1-5; size: .; DNA: TGTGCCAGCAGCCAAGGTCCAGGGGGATTCTTCAATCAGCCCCAGCATTTT; CDR3: CASSQGPGGFFNQPQHF
V: TRBV6-2/TRBV6-3; D: .; J: TRBJ1-5; size: .; DNA: TGTGCCAGCAGTTTCGGGGTCCCTGGGGGCAATCAGCCCCAGCATTTT; CDR3: CASSFGVPGGNQPQHF
V: TRBV5-4; D: .; J: TRBJ2-3; size: .; DNA: TGTGCCAGCAGCTCCTACTTGGACGATACGCAGTATTTT; CDR3: CASSSYLDDTQYF
V: TRBV7-9; D: .; J: TRBJ2-5; size: .; DNA: TGTGCCAGCAGCCTCGTGGGAGAGACCCAGTACTTC; CDR3: CASSLVGETQYF
V: TRBV6-5; D: TRBD2; J: TRBJ2-2; size: .; DNA: TGTGCCAGCAGTATCGGGGGGGGGCCGCCCGGGGAGCTGTTTTTT; CDR3: CASSIGGGPPGELFF
V: TRBV6-5; D: TRBD1; J: TRBJ1-1; size: few; DNA: TGTGCCAGCAGTCCACAGGGGACCACTGAAGCTTTCTTT; CDR3: CASSPQGTTEAFF
V: TRBV29-1; D: .; J: TRBJ2-2; size: .; DNA: TGCAGCGCAATGGGAGGTTTAAACACCGGGGAGCTGTTTTTT; CDR3: CSAMGGLNTGELFF
V: TRBV19; D: TRBD1; J: TRBJ2-2; size: .; DNA: TGTGCCAGTAGTACAAGACAGGGAATCGGCCAAATCGGGGAGCTGTTTTTT; CDR3: CASSTRQGIGQIGELFF
V: TRBV6-2/TRBV6-3; D: TRBD1; J: TRBJ1-6; size: .; DNA: TGTGCCAGCAGTTTCGGACAGGGGGCTTCACCCCTCCACTTT; CDR3: CASSFGQGASPLHF
V: TRBV7-2; D: .; J: TRBJ1-4; size: once; DNA: TGTGCCAGCAGCCTAGAGGGTGAGAGCGCGGGGAGAGGTGAAAAACTGTTTTTT; CDR3: CASSLEGESAGRGEKLFF
V: TRBV6-5; D: TRBD2; J: TRBJ2-1; size: .; DNA: TGTGCCAGCAGTTATATCAGCGGGAGTGGGCATGAGCAGTTCTTC; CDR3: CASSYISGSGHEQFF
V: TRBV13; D: TRBD1; J: TRBJ1-6; size: .; DNA: TGTGCCAGCAGCGCACAGACAGGGCGGTATTCACCCCTCCACTTT; CDR3: CASSAQTGRYSPLHF
V: TRBV20-1; D: .; J: TRBJ1-1; size: .; DNA: TGCAGTGCTAGTTTTTGGCAGCTAAAAGCTTTCTTT; CDR3: CSASFWQLKAFF
V: TRBV7-8; D: .; J: TRBJ2-2; size: .; DNA: TGTGCCAGCAGCTTAGTCAGAAACACCTTTCTCACCGGGGAGCTGTTTTTT; CDR3: CASSLVRNTFLTGELFF
V: TRBV7-9; D: .; J: TRBJ1-4; size: .; DNA: TGTGCCAGCAGCTTAGCTGAGGTTAATGAAAAACTGTTTTTT; CDR3: CASSLAEVNEKLFF
V: TRBV18; D: TRBD1; J: TRBJ1-5; size: .; DNA: TGTGCCAGCTCACCAAGGAATGCGGACAGGGTGGGAGTCGGCAATCAGCCCCAGCATTTT; CDR3: CASSPRNADRVGVGNQPQHF
V: TRBV3-1/TRBV3-2; D: TRBD2; J: TRBJ2-1; size: .; DNA: TGTGCCAGCAGCCAACAAGGACTAGCCGGATACAAGGACTACAATGAGCAGTTCTTC; CDR3: CASSQQGLAGYKDYNEQFF
V: TRBV11-2; D: TRBD1; J: TRBJ2-2; size: .; DNA: TGTGCCAGCAGCTCCGACCGGACAGGGGTTGGAGCCGGGGAGCTGTTTTTT; CDR3: CASSSDRTGVGAGELFF
V: TRBV25-1; D: .; J: TRBJ2-1; size: once; DNA: TGTGCCAGCAGTGCGGGGGCTGCCCTCAATGAGCAGTTCTTC; CDR3: CASSAGAALNEQFF
V: TRBV7-9; D: .; J: TRBJ2-1; size: .; DNA: TGTGCCAGCGGGGGGAACAGGGCGAGACTATCCTACAATGAGCAGTTCTTC; CDR3: CASGGNRARLSYNEQFF
V: TRBV3-1/TRBV3-2; D: .; J: TRBJ1-1; size: once; DNA: TGTGCCAGCAGCTCTCAGGGGACTGAAGCTTTCTTT; CDR3: CASSSQGTEAFF
V: TRBV4-1; D: .; J: TRBJ2-5; size: .; DNA: TGCGCCAGCAGCCAAGCAGACAGTCCGCAAGAGACCCAGTACTTC; CDR3: CASSQADSPQETQYF
V: TRBV12-5; D: .; J: TRBJ1-1; size: .; DNA: TGTGCTAGTGGTTTGGTACTGAGGGTAACGGACACTGAAGCTTTCTTT; CDR3: CASGLVLRVTDTEAFF
V: TRBV19; D: .; J: TRBJ1-2; size: once; DNA: TGTGCCAGTAGTATCCTGTCGAATGCGGTCGCCCCTAACTATGGCTACACCTTC; CDR3: CASSILSNAVAPNYGYTF
V: TRBV29-1; D: .; J: TRBJ1-2; size: .; DNA: TGCAGCGCTGAGACGGCTACTAACTATGGCTACACCTTC; CDR3: CSAETATNYGYTF
V: TRBV3-1/TRBV3-2; D: TRBD1; J: TRBJ2-3; size: .; DNA: TGTGCCAGTAAACAGGGGGGCACAGATACGCAGTATTTT; CDR3: CASKQGGTDTQYF
V: TRBV7-9; D: TRBD2; J: TRBJ2-1; size: .; DNA: TGTGCCAGCACCGAACTAGCGGGACAATACAATGAGCAGTTCTTC; CDR3: CASTELAGQYNEQFF
V: TRBV3-1/TRBV3-2; D: .; J: TRBJ1-4; size: .; DNA: TGTGCCAGCAGCCCACCGGCGAGAGAAAAACTGTTTTTT; CDR3: CASSPPAREKLFF
V: TRBV4-3; D: TRBD2; J: TRBJ2-3; size: .; DNA: TGCGCCAGCAGCCAAGATTCCAGCGGGGGCACCACAGATACGCAGTATTTT; CDR3: CASSQDSSGGTTDTQYF
V: TRBV29-1; D: TRBD1; J: TRBJ1-2; size: .; DNA: TGCAGCTTTACAGGGGGCGAGGCAGGCTACACCTTC; CDR3: CSFTGGEAGYTF
V: TRBV10-1; D: TRBD2; J: TRBJ2-1; size: .; DNA: TGCGCCAGCAGCGGGAGGGCTGATAGAGCGGGAAGGAACAATGAGCAGTTCTTC; CDR3: CASSGRADRAGRNNEQFF
V: TRBV5-6; D: .; J: TRBJ1-4; size: .; DNA: TGTGCCAGCAGTAGACCGGGGACGGGAGAAAAACTGTTTTTT; CDR3: CASSRPGTGEKLFF
V: TRBV25-1; D: TRBD1; J: TRBJ1-1; size: .; DNA: TGTGCCAGCAGTGAGTCAGGGGGGACTGAAGCTTTCTTT; CDR3: CASSESGGTEAFF
V: TRBV5-6; D: .; J: TRBJ1-1; size: .; DNA: TGTGCCAGCAGCTTTGGGGCGAGGGCTTTCTTT; CDR3: CASSFGARAFF
V: TRBV19; D: .; J: TRBJ2-3; size: .; DNA: TGTGCCACCTCATTGGGAGGAGGCTTCACAGATACGCAGTATTTT; CDR3: CATSLGGGFTDTQYF
V: TRBV9; D: .; J: TRBJ2-3; size: once; DNA: TGTGCCAGCAGCGTCAAGGTAGGAGACGCAGATACGCAGTATTTT; CDR3: CASSVKVGDADTQYF
V: TRBV29-1; D: TRBD2; J: TRBJ2-1; size: .; DNA: TGCAGCGTGGGGGACCGACTAGCGCGCAATGAGCAGTTCTTC; CDR3: CSVGDRLARNEQFF
V: TRBV11-3; D: .; J: TRBJ2-7; size: once; DNA: TGTGCCAGCAGCTTTCGTCCCTCCTACGAGCAGTACTTC; CDR3: CASSFRPSYEQYF
V: TRBV27; D: .; J: TRBJ1-2; size: .; DNA: TGTGCCAACCAGGGATATGGCTACACCTTC; CDR3: CANQGYGYTF
V: TRBV27; D: .; J: TRBJ2-2; size: once; DNA: TGTGCCAGCAGCCCTTTCGGCACCGGGGAGCTGTTTTTT; CDR3: CASSPFGTGELFF
V: TRBV15; D: TRBD2; J: TRBJ2-3; size: .; DNA: TGTGCCACCAGCACCACGAACCCGCTAGCGGGAGAAACAGATACGCAGTATTTT; CDR3: CATSTTNPLAGETDTQYF
V: TRBV5-1; D: TRBD1; J: TRBJ1-2; size: .; DNA: TGCGCCAGCAGCTTGACCGGGACAGGGGATGGCTACACCTTC; CDR3: CASSLTGTGDGYTF
V: TRBV7-9; D: TRBD1; J: TRBJ2-7; size: .; DNA: TGTGCCAGCTTAGAACCGGGACAGGGGGCTACCTACGAGCAGTACTTC; CDR3: CASLEPGQGATYEQYF
V: TRBV6-5; D: .; J: TRBJ1-5; size: .; DNA: TGTGCCAGCGGGGTAAACAGGGTACAGCCCCAGCATTTT; CDR3: CASGVNRVQPQHF
V: TRBV6-1; D: .; J: TRBJ1-2; size: few; DNA: TGTGCCAGCAGTGAAGGTTCAGGAATTTATGGCTACACCTTC; CDR3: CASSEGSGIYGYTF
V: TRBV11-2; D: .; J: TRBJ1-1; size: .; DNA: TGTGCCAGCAGCTCCAGGGCTAACGGGTTCACTGAAGCTTTCTTT; CDR3: CASSSRANGFTEAFF
V: TRBV5-1; D: .; J: TRBJ1-4; size: .; DNA: TGCGCCAGCAGCTTGGGGTCAGGGGAGGGTGAAAAACTGTTTTTT; CDR3: CASSLGSGEGEKLFF
V: TRBV7-3; D: TRBD2; J: TRBJ2-3; size: .; DNA: TGTGCCAGCAGCCTACCGTTAGCGGGGGCTACAGATACGCAGTATTTT; CDR3: CASSLPLAGATDTQYF
V: TRBV6-2/TRBV6-3; D: .; J: TRBJ1-1; size: .; DNA: TGTGCCAGCAGTTACCCTGGACAGTCTTGGAGCACTGAAGCTTTCTTT; CDR3: CASSYPGQSWSTEAFF
V: TRBV10-3; D: .; J: TRBJ1-1; size: .; DNA: TGTGCCATCAGTGACGCTTGGGGGGTTGAAGCTTTCTTT; CDR3: CAISDAWGVEAFF
V: TRBV5-6; D: .; J: TRBJ1-3; size: .; DNA: TGTGCCAGCAGCTCGACAATTTACCAGGATCTTGGAAACACCATATATTTT; CDR3: CASSSTIYQDLGNTIYF
V: TRBV6-5; D: .; J: TRBJ1-4; size: .; DNA: TGTGCCAGCAGACTTAATGAAAAACTGTTTTTT; CDR3: CASRLNEKLFF